Here is one T cell receptor beta chain with its context. The germline gene is not matched at one end of the junction; a read error may be the cause. The data were obtained in a study of blood T cells in healthy people across ages. The CDR3 extends over 15 amino acids. Per germline, CDR1 SNHLY and CDR2 FYNNEI. Per sample, at least 6 micrograms of total RNA were extracted. Sample-barcoded 5' priming and a J-beta primer mix drove a second PCR of roughly 6 to 12 cycles. One entry per CDR3 protein, called by TCRdb with MiXCR from the 5' RACE reads. Of about 650,000 distinct CDR3 sequences in the sample, around 32% were seen once.

This TCR was sampled from a woman over 75 in good health. The chain couples TRBV2 to TRBJ2-7; TRBD1 matches at 9 bases. The material sequenced was blood. Here the CDR3 DNA reads TGTACCAGCAGTGTAAAGGGACAGGGTTTATACGAGCAGTACTTC. Encoded protein: CTSSVKGQGLYEQYF.